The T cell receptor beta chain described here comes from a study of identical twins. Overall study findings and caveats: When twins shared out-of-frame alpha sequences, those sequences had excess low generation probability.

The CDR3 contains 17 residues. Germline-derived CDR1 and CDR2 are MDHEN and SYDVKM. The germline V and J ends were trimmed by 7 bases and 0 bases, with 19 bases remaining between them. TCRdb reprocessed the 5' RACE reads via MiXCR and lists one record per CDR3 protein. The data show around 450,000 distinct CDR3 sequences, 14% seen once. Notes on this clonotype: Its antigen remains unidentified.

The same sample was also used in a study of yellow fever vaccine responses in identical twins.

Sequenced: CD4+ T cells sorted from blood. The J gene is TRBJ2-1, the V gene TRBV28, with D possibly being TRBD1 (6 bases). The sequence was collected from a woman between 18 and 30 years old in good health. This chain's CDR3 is CASTLRVGAGSYNEQFF. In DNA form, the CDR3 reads TGTGCCAGCACTCTAAGGGTGGGGGCCGGCTCCTACAATGAGCAGTTCTTC.